Included here is one T cell receptor beta chain sequence, with context. Its antigen is unidentified. This CDR3 region has 14 residues. Germline V gene data show CDR1 as LGHNA and CDR2 as YNFKEQ. cDNA libraries for TRB were generated by 5' RACE incorporating UMI labels. TCRdb reprocessed the 5' RACE reads; each CDR3 protein has one entry and no DNA is given. Seen in this sample are 65,000 to 90,000 distinct CDR3 sequences; the ten most common clones hold 0.55% to 0.7%. These data come from a study of CXCR3-negative and CXCR3-positive naive CD8 T cells. At the level of the study: A total of 130 million to 150 million TRB reads was generated, with about 1.5 +/- 0.3 million per library.

Notes on the study in general: Naive cells positive for CXCR3 carried more hydrophobic TRB CDR3s than CXCR3-negative ones. Naive cells that were CXCR3-negative or CXCR3-positive used TRBV-TRBJ genes alike, while memory cells diverged.

The chain is built from TRBV4-2 and TRBJ1-5. The sequencing sample was made of naive CXCR3+ CD8+ T cells from blood. Documented subset: CD45RO-CCR7+CD27+CD95- naive CD8+ T cells expressing CXCR3 (TNR3+). This TCR came from a human donor in good health. Some clones in this sample may be carry-over from other donors' samples. Here the CDR3 reads CASSQESVGQPQHF.